These T cell receptor beta chains were read from a single sample in a study of blood T cell repertoires in COVID-19. The method was immunoSEQ multiplex PCR; TCRdb's version includes in-frame clones alone and lacks a portion of them. The table lists about 200,000 clones, approximately 84% of them singletons. The sequenced material came from peripheral blood. Receptors were obtained from a woman aged 50 to 60 with active or convalescent COVID-19. CDR3s include the opening cysteine and the closing phenylalanine or tryptophan. The order of the fields is clone size, D gene, J gene, V gene, CDR3 DNA, CDR3 protein. The D gene is left open where the match is weak. Clone size, where shown, is once, few, many, or a class for clones that have expanded.

abundance: -; d_gene: -; j_gene: TRBJ1-3; v_gene: TRBV3-1/TRBV3-2; CDR3nt: TGTGCCAGCAGCCAAGCCCTCCAGGTAGGAAACACCATATATTTT; CDR3aa: CASSQALQVGNTIYF
abundance: -; d_gene: TRBD2; j_gene: TRBJ2-5; v_gene: TRBV15; CDR3nt: TGTGCCACCAGCAGAGCGGCGGGAGTATTGGAGACCCAGTACTTC; CDR3aa: CATSRAAGVLETQYF
abundance: -; d_gene: -; j_gene: TRBJ1-6; v_gene: TRBV7-9; CDR3nt: TGTGCCAGCACGCCCGCGGGGGACTCCTATAATTCACCCCTCCACTTT; CDR3aa: CASTPAGDSYNSPLHF
abundance: -; d_gene: TRBD1; j_gene: TRBJ1-6; v_gene: TRBV27; CDR3nt: TGTGCCAGCAGTTCAGCCGGGACAGGGTACAACTCACCCCTCCACTTT; CDR3aa: CASSSAGTGYNSPLHF
abundance: -; d_gene: -; j_gene: TRBJ1-2; v_gene: TRBV20-1; CDR3nt: TGCAGTGCTAGTTTTTCGGGAGTTGAGGGCTACACCTTC; CDR3aa: CSASFSGVEGYTF
abundance: -; d_gene: -; j_gene: TRBJ2-1; v_gene: TRBV23-1; CDR3nt: TGCGCCAGCCTCCGCCCCAGGGTTTTGATGGGGTGCAATGAGCAGTTCTTC; CDR3aa: CASLRPRVLMGCNEQFF
abundance: -; d_gene: -; j_gene: TRBJ1-1; v_gene: TRBV19; CDR3nt: TGTGCCAGTACTGACAGGCCGAACACTGAAGCTTTCTTT; CDR3aa: CASTDRPNTEAFF
abundance: -; d_gene: TRBD2; j_gene: TRBJ2-2; v_gene: TRBV7-2; CDR3nt: TGTGCCAGCAGCTTAGGCCTAGCGGGGACCGGGGAGCTGTTTTTT; CDR3aa: CASSLGLAGTGELFF
abundance: -; d_gene: -; j_gene: TRBJ1-4; v_gene: TRBV9; CDR3nt: TGTGCCAGCAGCACCAGGGGTTCGGCTAATGAAAAACTGTTTTTT; CDR3aa: CASSTRGSANEKLFF
abundance: once; d_gene: -; j_gene: TRBJ1-5; v_gene: TRBV2; CDR3nt: TGTGCCAGCAGTGATTCAGGGTATTACCAGCCCCAGCATTTT; CDR3aa: CASSDSGYYQPQHF
abundance: -; d_gene: -; j_gene: TRBJ2-7; v_gene: TRBV10-1; CDR3nt: TGCGCCAGCAGTGCACGGGAATCCTACGAGCAGTACTTC; CDR3aa: CASSARESYEQYF
abundance: -; d_gene: -; j_gene: TRBJ1-4; v_gene: TRBV9; CDR3nt: TGTGCCAGCAGCGTAGGGACTGAACATAATGAAAAACTGTTTTTT; CDR3aa: CASSVGTEHNEKLFF
abundance: -; d_gene: TRBD2; j_gene: TRBJ2-1; v_gene: TRBV27; CDR3nt: TGTGCCAGCAGCCTACCCGGACTAGCGGGGGCCTACAATGAGCAGTTCTTC; CDR3aa: CASSLPGLAGAYNEQFF
abundance: few; d_gene: -; j_gene: TRBJ2-1; v_gene: TRBV6-4; CDR3nt: TGTGCCAGCAGTGACTCAGAGAGCTCCTACAATGAGCAGTTCTTC; CDR3aa: CASSDSESSYNEQFF
abundance: -; d_gene: -; j_gene: TRBJ1-1; v_gene: TRBV5-1; CDR3nt: TGCGCCAGCAGCTTACAGGGTCAGGACACTGAAGCTTTCTTT; CDR3aa: CASSLQGQDTEAFF
abundance: many; d_gene: -; j_gene: TRBJ1-2; v_gene: TRBV5-1; CDR3nt: TGCGCCAGCAATCCCGCGGGGGGCTCTAGGGGCTACACCTTC; CDR3aa: CASNPAGGSRGYTF
abundance: -; d_gene: TRBD2; j_gene: TRBJ2-1; v_gene: TRBV2; CDR3nt: TGTGCCAGCAGTGAGACTAGCGGGAGAGGGAATGAGCAGTTCTTC; CDR3aa: CASSETSGRGNEQFF
abundance: -; d_gene: -; j_gene: TRBJ1-2; v_gene: TRBV27; CDR3nt: TGTGCCAGCCGCCCGTCCGGGTTTCCTGGCTACACCTTC; CDR3aa: CASRPSGFPGYTF
abundance: -; d_gene: TRBD1; j_gene: TRBJ1-2; v_gene: TRBV29-1; CDR3nt: TGCAGCGCTACAGGGGGCGCCCTTAACTATGGCTACACCTTC; CDR3aa: CSATGGALNYGYTF
abundance: -; d_gene: TRBD2; j_gene: TRBJ2-5; v_gene: TRBV5-1; CDR3nt: TGCGCCAGCGGAACCGGGACTAGCGGGGGAGAGACCCAGTACTTC; CDR3aa: CASGTGTSGGETQYF
abundance: -; d_gene: -; j_gene: TRBJ2-5; v_gene: TRBV5-1; CDR3nt: TGCGCCAGCAGCCCTACAATAGGGGCATCGTACCAAGAGACCCAGTACTTC; CDR3aa: CASSPTIGASYQETQYF
abundance: -; d_gene: -; j_gene: TRBJ1-5; v_gene: TRBV28; CDR3nt: TGTGCCAGCAGCATCCGGGGGGCTATTCAGCCCCAGCATTTT; CDR3aa: CASSIRGAIQPQHF
abundance: -; d_gene: TRBD1; j_gene: TRBJ2-3; v_gene: TRBV5-8; CDR3nt: TGTGCCAGCAGCCTCCGCGGACAGGGCAGGACAGATACGCAGTATTTT; CDR3aa: CASSLRGQGRTDTQYF
abundance: -; d_gene: -; j_gene: TRBJ1-2; v_gene: TRBV6-5; CDR3nt: TGTGCCAGCAGTTACGGGGGCAGGGTGGACTATGGCTACACCTTC; CDR3aa: CASSYGGRVDYGYTF
abundance: -; d_gene: TRBD1; j_gene: TRBJ1-1; v_gene: TRBV5-1; CDR3nt: TGCGCCAGCAGCTTACAGGGGTCTGAAGCTTTCTTT; CDR3aa: CASSLQGSEAFF
abundance: -; d_gene: -; j_gene: TRBJ1-2; v_gene: TRBV18; CDR3nt: TGTGCCAGCTCACCAGACAGGAATGCCCATGGCTACACCTTC; CDR3aa: CASSPDRNAHGYTF